The 10 T cell receptor beta chains reported below all come from one sample, sequenced in a study of T cell responses to AZD1222 COVID-19 vaccine (dated by TCRdb to the early 2020s). According to the study, the label for this sample's time point signals: baseline before first vaccination. The library was made by the immunoSEQ multiplex PCR assay. TCRdb obtained this table from immuneACCESS and retained in-frame rearrangements with V and J assigned. These tables miss some clones; where compared with another copy, unresolved V genes account for less than half of the shortfall, and the remainder is unexplained. This sample is represented by 100,000 or so clones; less than 90% of them were singletons. The ten largest clonotypes hold 16% of the sample. The material was peripheral blood, obtained on day 0 of AZD1222 vaccination. These receptors came from an adult in good health.

The CDR3 sequence is CASRGQPSTGELFF. Written as DNA, the CDR3 is TGTGCCAGCAGGGGGCAACCCAGCACCGGGGAGCTGTTTTTT. J is TRBJ2-2 and V is TRBV6-5, with D possibly TRBD1 on 5 matching bases. The CDR3 length is 14 residues. With 6 bases removed from V and 4 bases from J, the gap between germline ends came to 12 bases. Germline values: CDR1 MNHEY, CDR2 SVGAGI.

The rearrangement links TRBV7-9 to TRBJ1-2, with unresolved D. Deletions cut 5 bases from V and 6 bases from J, with 16 bases between. The CDR3 spans 14 residues. The germline gives CDR1 SEHNR, CDR2 FQNEAQ (reference sequence). The chain's CDR3 is CASSPVRFSDGYTF. The CDR3 region has the DNA TGTGCCAGCAGCCCCGTTAGGTTCTCCGATGGCTACACCTTC.

The J gene is TRBJ2-2, the V gene TRBV19; 12 bases line up with TRBD2. J gave up 5 bases and V 5 bases, and 9 bases lay outside the gene matches. Germline CDR1 LNHDA, CDR2 SQIVND (reference sequence). This CDR3 comprises 17 residues. This CDR3 is CASSRTSGGTRTGELFF. CDR3 DNA: TGTGCCAGTAGTCGAACTAGCGGGGGGACGAGGACCGGGGAGCTGTTTTTT.

The chain combines TRBV7-9 with TRBJ1-2; D possibly corresponds to TRBD1 (5 bases). Germline CDR1 is SEHNR and CDR2 is FQNEAQ (reference sequence). Deletions cut 1 base from V and 4 bases from J, with 13 bases between. The CDR3 loop spans 15 amino acids. The CDR3 bases are TGTGCCAGCAGCTTAGGGGCAGGGAGGACCTATGGCTACACCTTC. This codes for CASSLGAGRTYGYTF.

This clone was seen once. This chain joins TRBV15 and TRBJ1-4; D gene uncertain. In germline, CDR1 is LNHNV, CDR2 YYDKDF (reference sequence). This CDR3 contains 14 residues. Trimming removed 0 bases from V and 8 bases from J, with 10 bases in between. The CDR3 sequence is CATSRDPGGEKLFF. The CDR3 bases are TGTGCCACCAGCAGAGATCCGGGAGGGGAAAAACTGTTTTTT.

In DNA form, the CDR3 reads TGTGCCAGCAGCTCAACTCTAGCGGTTATGAACACCGGGGAGCTGTTTTTT. Translating it yields CASSSTLAVMNTGELFF. This rearrangement joins TRBV7-9 to TRBJ2-2, with TRBD2 matching 7 bases. CDR3 size: 17 residues. Germline V gene sequence: CDR1 SEHNR, CDR2 FQNEAQ (reference sequence). Trimming at V came to 4 bases and at J to 1 base, leaving 9 bases not matched to a gene.

The chain has TRBV14 and TRBJ1-2, with unresolved D. Trimming took 5 bases from V and 4 from J, leaving 11 bases between them. Germline assignment: CDR1 SGHDN and CDR2 FVKESK. CDR3 length: 13 residues. The CDR3 coding sequence is TGTGCCAGCAGCGCGGACGGAGTCTATGGCTACACCTTC. It codes for CASSADGVYGYTF.

This sequence joins TRBV6-6 and TRBJ1-6; TRBD1 aligns across 7 bases. CDR1 is MNHNY and CDR2 is SVGAGI in the germline V gene (reference sequence). The CDR3 spans 14 residues. V lost 5 bases, J lost 9 bases, and 7 bases stayed unmatched. As DNA, the CDR3 is TGTGCCAGCAGTCTCGGGACAGTCTTTTCACCCCTCCACTTT. Protein: CASSLGTVFSPLHF.

The J gene is TRBJ2-5, the V gene TRBV4-1, with 8 positions matching TRBD1. With V trimmed by 6 bases and J by 7 bases, 7 bases remained unmatched. CDR1 and CDR2 from the germline V gene are MGHRA and YSYEKL. The CDR3 covers 13 residues. The CDR3 reads CASSWTGLSTQYF. The CDR3 bases are TGCGCCAGCAGTTGGACAGGGCTATCGACCCAGTACTTC.

The J gene is TRBJ1-2, the V gene TRBV11-3; maybe TRBD1 (6 bases). The length of the CDR3 is 14 residues. The germline gives CDR1 SGHNT, CDR2 YENEEA. V gave up 4 bases and J gave up 12 bases, with 21 bases separating them. In nucleotides, the CDR3 is TGTGCCAGCAGCTCTGAGGGGGTATGGGGGCAACACACCTTC. Translated: CASSSEGVWGQHTF.